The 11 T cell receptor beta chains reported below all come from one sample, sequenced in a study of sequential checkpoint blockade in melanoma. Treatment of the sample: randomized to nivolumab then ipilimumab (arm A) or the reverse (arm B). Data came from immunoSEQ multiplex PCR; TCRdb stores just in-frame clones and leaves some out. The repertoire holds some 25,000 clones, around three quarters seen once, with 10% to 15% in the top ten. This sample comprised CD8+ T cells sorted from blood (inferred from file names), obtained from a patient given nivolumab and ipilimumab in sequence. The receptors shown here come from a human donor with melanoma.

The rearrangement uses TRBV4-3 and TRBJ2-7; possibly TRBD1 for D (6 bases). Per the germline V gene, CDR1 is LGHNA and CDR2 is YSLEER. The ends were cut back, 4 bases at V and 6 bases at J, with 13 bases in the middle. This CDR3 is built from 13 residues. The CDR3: CASSLPGQSEQYF. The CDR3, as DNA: TGCGCCAGCAGCCTCCCAGGACAGAGCGAGCAGTACTTC.

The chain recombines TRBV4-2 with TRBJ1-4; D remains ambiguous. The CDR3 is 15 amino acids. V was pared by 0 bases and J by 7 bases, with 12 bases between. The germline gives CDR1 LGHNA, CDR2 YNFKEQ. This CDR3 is CASSQDRVSGEKLFF. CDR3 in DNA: TGTGCCAGCAGCCAAGATCGAGTAAGTGGTGAAAAACTGTTTTTT.

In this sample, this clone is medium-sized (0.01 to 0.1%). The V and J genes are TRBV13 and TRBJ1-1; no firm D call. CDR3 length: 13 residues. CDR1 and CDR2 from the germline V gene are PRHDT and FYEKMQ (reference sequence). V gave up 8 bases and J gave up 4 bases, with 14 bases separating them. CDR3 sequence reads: CASRGAPITEAFF. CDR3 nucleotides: TGTGCCAGCCGAGGTGCCCCGATCACTGAAGCTTTCTTT. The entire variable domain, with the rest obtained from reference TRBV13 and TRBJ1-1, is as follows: AAGVIQSPRHLIKEKRETATLKCYPIPRHDTVYWYQQGPGQDPQFLISFYEKMQSDKGSIPDRFSAQQFSDYHSELNMSSLELGDSALYFCASRGAPITEAFFGQGTRLTVV.

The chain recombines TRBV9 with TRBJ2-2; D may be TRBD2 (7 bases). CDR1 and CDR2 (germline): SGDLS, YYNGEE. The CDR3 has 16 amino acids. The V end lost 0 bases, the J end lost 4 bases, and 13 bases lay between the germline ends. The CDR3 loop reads CASSVAGGGPTGELFF. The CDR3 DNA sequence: TGTGCCAGCAGCGTAGCCGGCGGGGGCCCCACCGGGGAGCTGTTTTTT.

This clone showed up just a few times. CDR3 sequence reads: CASSLYLAGGYNSPLHF. DNA for the CDR3: TGTGCCAGCAGCTTGTATTTGGCGGGGGGCTATAATTCACCCCTCCACTTT. The chain carries TRBV5-4 and TRBJ1-6; possibly TRBD1 for D (5 bases). Germline CDR1 reads SGHNT; CDR2 reads YYREEE (reference sequence). V lost 1 base and J lost 3, with 14 bases in between. The CDR3 spans 17 residues. The full variable domain, with the rest looked up from reference TRBV5-4 and TRBJ1-6, is ETGVTQSPTHLIKTRGQQVTLRCSSQSGHNTVSWYQQALGQGPQFIFQYYREEENGRGNFPPRFSGLQFPNYSSELNVNALELDDSALYLCASSLYLAGGYNSPLHFGNGTRLTVT.

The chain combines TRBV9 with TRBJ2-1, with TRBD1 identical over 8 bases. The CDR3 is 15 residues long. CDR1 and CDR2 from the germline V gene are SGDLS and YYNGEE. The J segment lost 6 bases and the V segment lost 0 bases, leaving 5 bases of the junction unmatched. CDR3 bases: TGTGCCAGCAGCGTAGAGATGGGGACAGGCAATGAGCAGTTCTTC. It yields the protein CASSVEMGTGNEQFF.

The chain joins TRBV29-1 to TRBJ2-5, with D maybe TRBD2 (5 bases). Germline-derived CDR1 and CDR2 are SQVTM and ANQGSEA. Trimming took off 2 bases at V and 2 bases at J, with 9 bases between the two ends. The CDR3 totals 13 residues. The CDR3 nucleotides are TGCAGCGTTGAACGGAGGAGTCAAGAGACCCAGTACTTC. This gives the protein CSVERRSQETQYF.

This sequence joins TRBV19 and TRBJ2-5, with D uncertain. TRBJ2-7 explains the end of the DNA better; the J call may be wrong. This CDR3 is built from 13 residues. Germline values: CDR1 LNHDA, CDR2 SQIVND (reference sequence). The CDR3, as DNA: TGTGCCAGTAGTAGTGCCGAAGTACGCGAGCAGTACTTC. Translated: CASSSAEVREQYF.

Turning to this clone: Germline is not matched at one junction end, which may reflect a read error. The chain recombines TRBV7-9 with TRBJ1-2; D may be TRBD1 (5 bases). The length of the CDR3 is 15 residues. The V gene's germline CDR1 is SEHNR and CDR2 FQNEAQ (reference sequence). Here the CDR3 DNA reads TGCGCCAGCAGCCAAGACCTCAGGGTGAGGTATGGCTACACCTTC. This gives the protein CASSQDLRVRYGYTF.

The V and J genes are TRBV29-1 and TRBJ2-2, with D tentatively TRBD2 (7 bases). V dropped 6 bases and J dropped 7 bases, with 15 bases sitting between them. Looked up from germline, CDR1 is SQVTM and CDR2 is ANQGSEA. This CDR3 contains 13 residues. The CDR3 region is CSVVGGGIGELFF. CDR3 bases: TGCAGCGTCGTGGGAGGGGGAATCGGGGAGCTGTTTTTT.

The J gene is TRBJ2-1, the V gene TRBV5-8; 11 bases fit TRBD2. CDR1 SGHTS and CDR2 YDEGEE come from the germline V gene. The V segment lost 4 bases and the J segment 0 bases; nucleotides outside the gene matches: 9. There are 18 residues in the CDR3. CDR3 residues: CASSDASGGPSSYNEQFF. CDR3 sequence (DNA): TGTGCCAGCAGCGACGCTAGCGGGGGGCCAAGCTCCTACAATGAGCAGTTCTTC.